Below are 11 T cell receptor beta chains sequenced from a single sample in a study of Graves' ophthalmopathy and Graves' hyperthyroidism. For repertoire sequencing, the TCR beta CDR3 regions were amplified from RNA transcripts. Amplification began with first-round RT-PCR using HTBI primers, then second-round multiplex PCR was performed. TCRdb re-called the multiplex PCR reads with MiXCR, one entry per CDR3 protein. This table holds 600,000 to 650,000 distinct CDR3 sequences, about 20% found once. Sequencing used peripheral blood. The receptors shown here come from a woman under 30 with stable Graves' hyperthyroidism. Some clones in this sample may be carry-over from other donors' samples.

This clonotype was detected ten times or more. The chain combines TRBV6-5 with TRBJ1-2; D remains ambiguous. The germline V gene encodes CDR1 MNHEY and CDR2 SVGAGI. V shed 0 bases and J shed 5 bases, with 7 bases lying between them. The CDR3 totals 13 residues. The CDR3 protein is CASSYSATYGYTF. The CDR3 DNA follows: TGTGCCAGCAGTTACTCGGCCACATATGGCTACACCTTC.

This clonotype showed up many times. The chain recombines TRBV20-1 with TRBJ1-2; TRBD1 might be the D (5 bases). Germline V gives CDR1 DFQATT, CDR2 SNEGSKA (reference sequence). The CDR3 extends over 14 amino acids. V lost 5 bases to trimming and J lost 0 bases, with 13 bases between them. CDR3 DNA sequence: TGCAGTGCTGGCGCAGGGTCGGCTAACTATGGCTACACCTTC. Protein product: CSAGAGSANYGYTF.

The CDR3 nucleotides are TGTGCCAGCAGCTTTTTCTTATTAGCGGGAGTGGTGGAAGAGACCCAGTACTTC. It is translated as CASSFFLLAGVVEETQYF. V is TRBV11-1 and J is TRBJ2-5; 9 bases agree with TRBD2. Looked up from germline, CDR1 is SGHAT and CDR2 is FQDESV (reference sequence). Germline trimming cut 3 bases from V and 3 bases from J; bases unmatched to any gene: 14. The CDR3 is 18 residues long.

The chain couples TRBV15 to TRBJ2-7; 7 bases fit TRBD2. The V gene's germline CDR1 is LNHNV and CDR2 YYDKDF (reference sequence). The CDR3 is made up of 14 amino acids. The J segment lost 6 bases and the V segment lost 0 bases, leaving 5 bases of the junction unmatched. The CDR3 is CATSRDQWGGEQYF. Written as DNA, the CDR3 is TGTGCCACCAGCAGAGATCAGTGGGGGGGCGAGCAGTACTTC.

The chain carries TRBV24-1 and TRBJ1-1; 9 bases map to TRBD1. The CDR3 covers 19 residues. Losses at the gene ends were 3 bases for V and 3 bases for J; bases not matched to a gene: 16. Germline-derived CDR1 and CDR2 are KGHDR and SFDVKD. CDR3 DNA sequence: TGTGCCACCAGTGATAATACCGTCCCGGGACAGGGTAGAGACACTGAAGCTTTCTTT. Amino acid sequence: CATSDNTVPGQGRDTEAFF.

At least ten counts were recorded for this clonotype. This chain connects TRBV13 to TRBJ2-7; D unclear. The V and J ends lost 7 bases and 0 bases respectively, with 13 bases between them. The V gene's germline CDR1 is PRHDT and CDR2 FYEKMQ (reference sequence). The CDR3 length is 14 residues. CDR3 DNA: TGTGCCAGCAAGATAAGGGTAGGCTCCTACGAGCAGTACTTC. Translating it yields CASKIRVGSYEQYF.

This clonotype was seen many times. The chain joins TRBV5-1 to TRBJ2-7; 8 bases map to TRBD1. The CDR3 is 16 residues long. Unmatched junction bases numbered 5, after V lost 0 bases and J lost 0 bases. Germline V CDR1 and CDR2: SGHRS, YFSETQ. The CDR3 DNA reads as TGCGCCAGCAGCTTGGAGGGACAGGCGGCCTCCTACGAGCAGTACTTC. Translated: CASSLEGQAASYEQYF. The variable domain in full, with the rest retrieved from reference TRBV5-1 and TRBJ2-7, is KAGVTQTPRYLIKTRGQQVTLSCSPISGHRSVSWYQQTPGQGLQFLFEYFSETQRNKGNFPGRFSGRQFSNSRSEMNVSTLELGDSALYLCASSLEGQAASYEQYFGPGTRLTVT.

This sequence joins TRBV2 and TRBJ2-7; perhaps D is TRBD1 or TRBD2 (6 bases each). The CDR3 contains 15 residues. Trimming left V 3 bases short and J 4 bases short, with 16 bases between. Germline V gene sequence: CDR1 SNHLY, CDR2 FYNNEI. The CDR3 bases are TGTGCCAGCAGTGATAAGGGGGGCGCGGTATACGAGCAGTACTTC. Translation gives CASSDKGGAVYEQYF.

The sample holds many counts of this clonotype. CDR3 amino acids: CSGQRGTMNTEAFF. The CDR3 nucleotides read TGCAGCGGACAAAGAGGGACAATGAACACTGAAGCTTTCTTT. The chain uses TRBV29-1 and TRBJ1-1, with D possibly matching TRBD1 (6 bases). Trimming removed 7 bases from V and 0 bases from J, with 15 bases in between. The length of the CDR3 is 14 residues. Germline values: CDR1 SQVTM, CDR2 ANQGSEA.

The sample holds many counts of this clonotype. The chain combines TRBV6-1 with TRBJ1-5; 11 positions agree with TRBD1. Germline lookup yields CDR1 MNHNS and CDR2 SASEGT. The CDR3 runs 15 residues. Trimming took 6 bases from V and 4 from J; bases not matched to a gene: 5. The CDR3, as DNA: TGTGCCAGCAGCCCGGACAGGGGGCCGAATCAGCCCCAGCATTTT. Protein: CASSPDRGPNQPQHF.

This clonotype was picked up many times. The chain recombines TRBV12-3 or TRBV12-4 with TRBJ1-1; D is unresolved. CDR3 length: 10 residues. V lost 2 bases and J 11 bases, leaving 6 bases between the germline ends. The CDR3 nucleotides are TGTGCCAGCAGTTTAAGCACGGCTTTCTTT. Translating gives CASSLSTAFF.